The rows below give T cell receptor beta chains drawn from one sample of a study of cytomegalovirus exposure and HLA in healthy donors. Sequenced by immunoSEQ multiplex PCR; TCRdb stores in-frame clones only, minus some. Here the sample spans about 160,000 clones, 71% being singletons. What was sequenced was PBMCs. The receptors were gathered from a woman aged 25 to 39 in good health and CMV-seronegative. CDR3s leave out the opening cysteine and the closing phenylalanine or tryptophan.

J,length,V,CDR3
TRBJ1-5,12,TRBV4-2,ASSQDYSNQPQH
TRBJ1-2,12,TRBV5-1,ASSEQPGDYGYT
TRBJ2-7,14,TRBV7-8,ASSLVKGASSYEQY
TRBJ2-1,14,TRBV19,ASSIMFPGGNNEQF
TRBJ1-1,13,TRBV19,ASSLGTGGITEAF
TRBJ1-5,12,TRBV6-5,ASSLGQGNQPQH
TRBJ2-1,9,TRBV28,ASSSYPEQF
TRBJ1-2,13,TRBV7-9,ASSPQGAPNYGYT
TRBJ2-2,14,TRBV29-1,SVNLAGRTNTGELF
TRBJ1-1,13,TRBV4-2,ASIRTGTDNTEAF